These 19 T cell receptor beta chains came from one sample sequenced in a study of T-cell reconstitution after alpha-beta-depleted transplantation in children. Construction of the TCRbeta library involved unique molecular identifiers. TCRdb called the PCR reads again in MiXCR, with one record for every CDR3 protein. The sample consists of some 600,000 distinct CDR3 sequences, 16% of them appearing once. The sequencing used PBMCs from the stem cell graft donor, collected from the stem cell graft. These receptors originate from a human donor who donated a stem cell graft to a child with acute myeloid leukemia.

This clonotype has at least ten counts. The chain links TRBV9 to TRBJ2-2; 14 bases fit TRBD2. J lost 5 bases, V lost 0 bases, and 0 bases had no gene match. Per germline, CDR1 SGDLS and CDR2 YYNGEE. CDR3 length equals 16 residues. This chain's CDR3 is CASSVGLAGGTGELFF. The CDR3, as DNA: TGTGCCAGCAGCGTAGGACTAGCGGGGGGGACCGGGGAGCTGTTTTTT.

The V gene is TRBV6-2 or TRBV6-3, the J gene TRBJ2-1, with 11 bases matching TRBD2. V shed 4 bases and J 0 bases; nucleotides not matched to a gene: 8. Germline CDR1 and CDR2: MNHEY and SVGEGT. This CDR3 comprises 18 residues. The CDR3 loop is CASSSTSGTSGSYNEQFF. The CDR3 DNA reads TGTGCCAGCAGTTCGACTTCCGGGACTAGCGGCTCCTACAATGAGCAGTTCTTC.

This clonotype was recorded many times. The chain couples TRBV5-6 to TRBJ1-5; unclear D gene. The V and J ends lost 4 bases and 3 bases respectively, with 20 bases between them. From germline, CDR1 is SGHDT and CDR2 YYEEEE. This CDR3 region has 17 residues. The CDR3 DNA sequence: TGTGCCAGCAGCCATTGGCGTGGAGGGATGCTCAATCAGCCCCAGCATTTT. It encodes CASSHWRGGMLNQPQHF. The complete variable domain, with remaining parts taken from reference TRBV5-6 and TRBJ1-5, reads DAGVTQSPTHLIKTRGQQVTLRCSPKSGHDTVSWYQQALGQGPQFIFQYYEEEERQRGNFPDRFSGHQFPNYSSELNVNALLLGDSALYLCASSHWRGGMLNQPQHFGDGTRLSIL.

The chain links TRBV20-1 to TRBJ1-1, with D maybe TRBD1 (5 bases). Trimming took 8 bases from V and 3 from J, leaving 19 bases between them. This CDR3 comprises 14 residues. The germline CDR1 and CDR2 sequences are DFQATT and SNEGSKA (reference sequence). This CDR3 reads CSSLRGGLDTEAFF. The CDR3 DNA sequence: TGCAGTTCCTTAAGGGGCGGGTTGGACACTGAAGCTTTCTTT.

The rearrangement uses TRBV12-3 or TRBV12-4 and TRBJ1-1; possible D gene TRBD1, 5 bases. This CDR3 region has 17 residues. Trimming removed 4 bases at V and 0 bases at J, with 18 bases between. CDR3 in amino acids: CASSYGPRDYMNTEAFF. CDR3 DNA sequence: TGTGCCAGCAGTTACGGCCCCAGGGACTACATGAACACTGAAGCTTTCTTT.

CDR3 DNA: TGTGCCATCCAGCGGGAACTCAACTCCTACAATGAGCAGTTCTTC. It codes for CAIQRELNSYNEQFF. The V and J genes are TRBV10-3 and TRBJ2-1; 7 bases match TRBD2. In germline, CDR1 is ENHRY, CDR2 SYGVKD. J was trimmed by 0 bases and V by 8 bases; bases with no gene match: 7. This CDR3 is built from 15 residues.

This clonotype was recorded at least ten times. V usage is TRBV20-1 and J usage is TRBJ2-7; perhaps TRBD1 as D (5 bases). The CDR3 is 14 residues long. Germline loops: CDR1 DFQATT, CDR2 SNEGSKA (reference sequence). V shed 4 bases and J shed 0 bases, with 13 bases lying between them. The CDR3 DNA reads as TGCAGTGCTATCGGACACCATAGCTCCTACGAGCAGTACTTC. Amino acid sequence: CSAIGHHSSYEQYF.

Details on this clonotype: This may arise from a read error, as a much more abundant clone is one base away. The chain carries TRBV20-1 and TRBJ2-1; either TRBD1 or TRBD2 may supply D (6 bases each). This CDR3 is built from 14 residues. Germline V gene data show CDR1 as DFQATT and CDR2 as SNEGSKA (reference sequence). Trimming took 6 bases from V and 2 from J, leaving 14 bases between them. The CDR3 DNA sequence: TGCAGTGCCAGGTCAGGGGAGGCCTACAATGAGCAGTTCTTC. Encoded protein: CSARSGEAYNEQFF.

This clonotype came up many times. V and J are TRBV20-1 and TRBJ2-7, with D possibly matching TRBD2 (5 bases). Germline CDR1 is DFQATT and CDR2 is SNEGSKA (reference sequence). The CDR3 loop spans 14 amino acids. V lost 2 bases to trimming and J lost 0 bases, with 11 bases between them. The CDR3 DNA reads TGCAGTGCTAGAAGGCAGCGGAACTCCTACGAGCAGTACTTC. It specifies CSARRQRNSYEQYF.

The V call is TRBV9, the J call TRBJ2-5, with 10 bases fitting TRBD1. The CDR3 has 14 amino acids. V dropped 4 bases and J dropped 4; count of bases not matched to a gene: 4. From germline, CDR1 is SGDLS and CDR2 YYNGEE. CDR3 bases: TGTGCCAGCAGCACCGGACAGGGGGGAGAGACCCAGTACTTC. It specifies CASSTGQGGETQYF.

The chain recombines TRBV4-1 with TRBJ2-1, with TRBD1 matching over 9 bases. The CDR3 has 19 amino acids. CDR1 and CDR2 from the germline V gene are MGHRA and YSYEKL. Losses at the gene ends were 4 bases for V and 6 bases for J; bases not matched to a gene: 19. The CDR3 protein is CASSPSRDRVRGVRNEQFF. The CDR3 DNA sequence: TGCGCCAGCAGCCCGTCCCGGGACAGGGTTCGAGGGGTACGCAATGAGCAGTTCTTC.

In this sample, this clonotype turned up a few times. This chain joins TRBV6-1 and TRBJ2-1, with 7 nucleotides matching TRBD2. The germline gives CDR1 MNHNS, CDR2 SASEGT. The length of the CDR3 is 16 residues. Germline trimming cut 10 bases from V and 3 bases from J; bases unmatched to any gene: 15. In DNA form, the CDR3 reads TGTGCCACCCTCGGGTTGGGGAGGGTAAGCTACAATGAGCAGTTCTTC. The encoded protein is CATLGLGRVSYNEQFF.

This clonotype showed up just a few times. The J gene is TRBJ2-7, the V gene TRBV29-1; tentatively, D is TRBD2 (5 bases). Trimming took 3 bases from V and 6 from J, leaving 9 bases between them. The germline V gene encodes CDR1 SQVTM and CDR2 ANQGSEA. The CDR3 consists of 11 residues. As DNA, the CDR3 is TGCAGCGTTGACTCCAGCGGCGAGCAGTACTTC. Amino acids: CSVDSSGEQYF.

In this sample, this clonotype turned up a few times. The chain is built from TRBV9 and TRBJ2-1, with 9 bases aligning to TRBD2. Trimming cost V 0 bases and J 6 bases; bases outside gene matches: 4. This CDR3 is built from 15 residues. From germline, CDR1 is SGDLS and CDR2 YYNGEE. The CDR3 loop reads CASSVGASGANEQFF. The DNA for the CDR3 is TGTGCCAGCAGCGTAGGGGCTAGCGGGGCCAATGAGCAGTTCTTC.

The chain joins TRBV12-3 or TRBV12-4 to TRBJ2-1; TRBD1 aligns across 9 bases. CDR3 length: 15 amino acids. The J segment lost 6 bases and the V segment lost 6 bases, leaving 9 bases of the junction unmatched. The CDR3 reads CASSPGQGTFNEQFF. As DNA, the CDR3 is TGTGCCAGCAGCCCGGGACAGGGAACTTTCAATGAGCAGTTCTTC.

This chain links TRBV6-5 with TRBJ2-2, with D uncertain. The CDR3 runs 16 residues. The germline gives CDR1 MNHEY, CDR2 SVGAGI. The germline V and J ends were trimmed by 2 bases and 2 bases, with 12 bases remaining between them. The CDR3 DNA is TGTGCCAGCAGTTACGCAAGAGCAGCTAACACCGGGGAGCTGTTTTTT. Residues: CASSYARAANTGELFF.

This chain links TRBV29-1 with TRBJ1-4; possible D gene TRBD1, 5 bases. This CDR3 is 12 amino acids long. The germline gives CDR1 SQVTM, CDR2 ANQGSEA. Trimming took 5 bases from V and 6 from J, leaving 10 bases between them. The CDR3: CSVWGRDEKLFF. In DNA form, the CDR3 reads TGCAGCGTTTGGGGGAGAGATGAAAAACTGTTTTTT.

This clonotype was picked up many times. The chain joins TRBV5-1 to TRBJ2-1, with TRBD1 matching over 7 bases. With V trimmed by 3 bases and J by 4 bases, 7 bases remained unmatched. The germline CDR1 and CDR2 sequences are SGHRS and YFSETQ. The CDR3 extends over 15 amino acids. CDR3 region: CASSSRDSSYNEQFF. The CDR3 DNA sequence: TGCGCCAGCAGCTCCCGGGACAGCTCTTACAATGAGCAGTTCTTC.

This clonotype has only a few counts. The chain uses TRBV5-1 and TRBJ2-3; the D is unclear. This CDR3 region has 16 residues. Germline CDR1 is SGHRS and CDR2 is YFSETQ. The V end lost 3 bases, the J end lost 4 bases, and 18 bases lay between the germline ends. CDR3 DNA: TGCGCCAGCAGCTCAGGACCGACATCTATGTCAGATACGCAGTATTTT. As protein: CASSSGPTSMSDTQYF. The variable domain in full, with the rest retrieved from reference TRBV5-1 and TRBJ2-3, is KAGVTQTPRYLIKTRGQQVTLSCSPISGHRSVSWYQQTPGQGLQFLFEYFSETQRNKGNFPGRFSGRQFSNSRSEMNVSTLELGDSALYLCASSSGPTSMSDTQYFGPGTRLTVL.